This paragraph reports one T cell receptor beta chain. CDR1 SGHRS and CDR2 YFSETQ come from the germline V gene. The CDR3 totals 14 residues. The data are from a study of T cells expressing NK-cell markers. TCRdb re-called the 5' RACE reads and catalogs CDR3 proteins one per entry, DNA excluded. The listing records a few hundred thousand distinct CDR3 sequences. Sequencing was done on a sample of blood T cells: a sorted CD56 or NKG2C T cell subset, CD4+ or CD8+ T cells, or bulk PBMC T cells (not recorded which). The receptor comes from a man aged 18 to 30 in good health. The genes are TRBV5-1 and TRBJ2-3; TCRdb selects TRBD2, and the lack of DNA leaves this call unchecked. The CDR3 spells CASSLLFGRDTQYF.